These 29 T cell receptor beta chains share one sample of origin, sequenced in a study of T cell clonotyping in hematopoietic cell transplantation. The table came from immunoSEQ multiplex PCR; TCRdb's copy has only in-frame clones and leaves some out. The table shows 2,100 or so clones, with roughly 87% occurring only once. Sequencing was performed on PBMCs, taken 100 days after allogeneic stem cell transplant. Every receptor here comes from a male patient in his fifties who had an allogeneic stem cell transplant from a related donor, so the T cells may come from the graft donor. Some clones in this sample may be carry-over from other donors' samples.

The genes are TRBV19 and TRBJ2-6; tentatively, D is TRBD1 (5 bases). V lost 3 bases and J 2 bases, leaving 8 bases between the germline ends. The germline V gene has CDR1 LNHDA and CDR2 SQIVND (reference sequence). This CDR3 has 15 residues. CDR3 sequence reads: CASSITGPGANVLTF. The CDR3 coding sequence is TGTGCCAGTAGTATTACAGGACCTGGGGCCAACGTCCTGACTTTC.

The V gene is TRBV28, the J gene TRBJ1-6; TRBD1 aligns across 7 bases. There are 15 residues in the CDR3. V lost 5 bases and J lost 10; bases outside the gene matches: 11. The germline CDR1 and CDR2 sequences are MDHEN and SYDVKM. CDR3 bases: TGTGCCAGCAGTGTCCCAGACAGGGTAGGATCACCCCTCCACTTT. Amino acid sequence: CASSVPDRVGSPLHF.

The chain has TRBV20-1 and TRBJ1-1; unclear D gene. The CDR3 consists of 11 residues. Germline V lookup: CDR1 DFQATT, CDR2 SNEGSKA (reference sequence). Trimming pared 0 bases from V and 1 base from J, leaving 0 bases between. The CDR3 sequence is CSARENTEAFF. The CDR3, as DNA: TGCAGTGCTAGAGAGAACACTGAAGCTTTCTTT.

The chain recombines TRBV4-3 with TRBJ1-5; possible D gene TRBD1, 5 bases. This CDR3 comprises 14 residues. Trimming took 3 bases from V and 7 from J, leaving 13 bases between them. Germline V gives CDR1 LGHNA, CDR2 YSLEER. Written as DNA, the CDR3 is TGCGCCAGCAGCCAGCTGGGACGTAACCAGCCCCAGCATTTT. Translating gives CASSQLGRNQPQHF.

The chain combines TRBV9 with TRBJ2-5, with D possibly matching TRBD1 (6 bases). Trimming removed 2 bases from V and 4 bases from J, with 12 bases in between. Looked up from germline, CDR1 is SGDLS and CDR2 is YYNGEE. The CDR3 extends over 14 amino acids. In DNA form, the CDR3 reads TGTGCCAGCAGCGTGTCAGGGGCGGTAGAGACCCAGTACTTC. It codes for CASSVSGAVETQYF.

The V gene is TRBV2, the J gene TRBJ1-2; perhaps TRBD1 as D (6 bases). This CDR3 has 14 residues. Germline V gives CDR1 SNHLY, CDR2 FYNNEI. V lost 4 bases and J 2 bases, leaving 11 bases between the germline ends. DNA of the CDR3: TGTGCCAGCAGTGGGCAGGGGTTCAACTATGGCTACACCTTC. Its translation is CASSGQGFNYGYTF.

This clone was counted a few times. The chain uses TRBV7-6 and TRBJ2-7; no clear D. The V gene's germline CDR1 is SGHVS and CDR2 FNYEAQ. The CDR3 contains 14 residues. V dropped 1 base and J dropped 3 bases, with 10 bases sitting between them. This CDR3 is CASSLGGQVYEQYF. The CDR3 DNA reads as TGTGCCAGCAGCTTAGGGGGTCAAGTCTACGAGCAGTACTTC.

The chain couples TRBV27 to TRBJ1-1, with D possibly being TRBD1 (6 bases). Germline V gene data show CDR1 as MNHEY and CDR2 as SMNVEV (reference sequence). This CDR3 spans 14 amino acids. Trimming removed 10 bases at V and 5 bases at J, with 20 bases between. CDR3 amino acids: CATRWGQEGTEAFF. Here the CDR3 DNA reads TGTGCCACCAGGTGGGGGCAGGAGGGAACTGAAGCTTTCTTT.

The CDR3 nucleotides are TGTGCCAGCTCACCAAGGGCGGGGGGGCCTCTCGAGCAGTACTTC. Translation: CASSPRAGGPLEQYF. The rearrangement uses TRBV18 and TRBJ2-7; 9 bases align to TRBD2. CDR1 KGHSH and CDR2 LQKENI come from the germline V gene. The CDR3 loop spans 15 amino acids. Germline trimming cut 2 bases from V and 6 bases from J; bases unmatched to any gene: 8.

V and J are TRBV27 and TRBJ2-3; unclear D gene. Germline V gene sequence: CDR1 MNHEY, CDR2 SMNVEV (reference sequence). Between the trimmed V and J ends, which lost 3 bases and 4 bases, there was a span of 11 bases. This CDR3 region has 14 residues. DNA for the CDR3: TGTGCCAGCAGTTTTGGTGTACCCCCAGATACGCAGTATTTT. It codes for CASSFGVPPDTQYF.

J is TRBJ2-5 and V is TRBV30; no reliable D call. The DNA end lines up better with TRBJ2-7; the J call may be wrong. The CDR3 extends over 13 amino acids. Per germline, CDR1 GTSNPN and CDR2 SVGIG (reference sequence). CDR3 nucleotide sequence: TGTGCCGCGGACGGTGAGCTCTCCTACGAGCAGTACTTC. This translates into CAADGELSYEQYF.

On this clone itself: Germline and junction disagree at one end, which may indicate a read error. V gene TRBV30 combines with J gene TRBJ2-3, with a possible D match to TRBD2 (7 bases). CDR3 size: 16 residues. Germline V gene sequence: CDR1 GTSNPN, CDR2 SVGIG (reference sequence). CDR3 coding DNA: TGTGCCTGGAGTGTACCGGGGGGCGCCGGCACAGATACACAGTATTTT. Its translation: CAWSVPGGAGTDTQYF.

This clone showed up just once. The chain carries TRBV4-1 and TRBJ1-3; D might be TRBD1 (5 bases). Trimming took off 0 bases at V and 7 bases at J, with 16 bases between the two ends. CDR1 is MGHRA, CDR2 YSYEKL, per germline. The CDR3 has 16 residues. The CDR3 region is CASSQEGLSRGNTIYF. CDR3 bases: TGCGCCAGCAGCCAAGAGGGCTTATCGAGGGGTAACACCATATATTTT.

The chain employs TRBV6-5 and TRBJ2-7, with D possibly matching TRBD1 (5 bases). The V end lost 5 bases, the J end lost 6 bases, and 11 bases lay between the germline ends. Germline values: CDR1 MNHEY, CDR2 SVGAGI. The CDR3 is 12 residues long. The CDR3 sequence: CASSPLGLEQYF. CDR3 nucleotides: TGTGCCAGCAGTCCCTTGGGGCTCGAGCAGTACTTC.

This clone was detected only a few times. For the CDR3, the DNA is TGTGCCAGCAGTGCATTAGGGTACGAGCAGTACTTC. Translated, it gives CASSALGYEQYF. V gene TRBV2 combines with J gene TRBJ2-7, with D unresolved. This CDR3 contains 12 residues. Trimming removed 4 bases at V and 4 bases at J, with 8 bases between. CDR1 and CDR2 (germline): SNHLY, FYNNEI.

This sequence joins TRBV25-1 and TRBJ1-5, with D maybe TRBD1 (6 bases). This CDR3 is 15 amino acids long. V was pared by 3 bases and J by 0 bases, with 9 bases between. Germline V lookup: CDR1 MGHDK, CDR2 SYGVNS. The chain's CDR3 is CASSEGAYSNQPQHF. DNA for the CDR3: TGTGCCAGCAGTGAGGGGGCATATAGCAATCAGCCCCAGCATTTT.

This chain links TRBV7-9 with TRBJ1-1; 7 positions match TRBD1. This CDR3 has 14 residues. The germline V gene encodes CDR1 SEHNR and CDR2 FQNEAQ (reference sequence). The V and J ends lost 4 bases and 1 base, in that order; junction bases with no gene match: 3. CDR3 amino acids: CASSSTGKNTEAFF. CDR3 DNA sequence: TGTGCCAGCAGCTCGACAGGGAAGAACACTGAAGCTTTCTTT.

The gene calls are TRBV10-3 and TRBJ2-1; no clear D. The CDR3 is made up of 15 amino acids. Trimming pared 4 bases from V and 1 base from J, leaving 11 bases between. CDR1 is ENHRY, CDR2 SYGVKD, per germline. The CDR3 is CAISGNLLSYNEQFF. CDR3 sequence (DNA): TGTGCCATCAGTGGTAATTTATTATCCTACAATGAGCAGTTCTTC.

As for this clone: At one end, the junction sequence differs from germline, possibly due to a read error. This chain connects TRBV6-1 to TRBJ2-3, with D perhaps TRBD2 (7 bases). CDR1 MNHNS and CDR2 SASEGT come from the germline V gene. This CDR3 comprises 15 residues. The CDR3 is CAGRGGLVGTDTQYF. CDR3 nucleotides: TGTGCCGGCAGGGGTGGACTAGTTGGAACAGATACGCAGTATTTT.

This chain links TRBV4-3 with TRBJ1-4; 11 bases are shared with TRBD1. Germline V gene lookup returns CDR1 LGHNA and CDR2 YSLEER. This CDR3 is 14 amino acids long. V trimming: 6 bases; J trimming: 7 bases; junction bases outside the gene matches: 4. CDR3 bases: TGCGCCAGCAGGGGGGACAGGGGGACTGAAAAACTGTTTTTT. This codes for CASRGDRGTEKLFF.

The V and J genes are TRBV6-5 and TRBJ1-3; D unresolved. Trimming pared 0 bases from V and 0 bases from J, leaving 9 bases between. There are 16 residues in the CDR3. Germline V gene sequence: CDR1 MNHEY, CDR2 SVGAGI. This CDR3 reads CASSYSSRSSGNTIYF. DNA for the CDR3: TGTGCCAGCAGTTACTCGAGTAGAAGCTCTGGAAACACCATATATTTT.

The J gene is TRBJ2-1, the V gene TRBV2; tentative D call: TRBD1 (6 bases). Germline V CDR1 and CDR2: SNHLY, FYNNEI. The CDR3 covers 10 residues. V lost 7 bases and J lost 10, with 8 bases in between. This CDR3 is CASKDREQFF. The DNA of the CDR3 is TGTGCCAGCAAAGACAGGGAGCAGTTCTTC.

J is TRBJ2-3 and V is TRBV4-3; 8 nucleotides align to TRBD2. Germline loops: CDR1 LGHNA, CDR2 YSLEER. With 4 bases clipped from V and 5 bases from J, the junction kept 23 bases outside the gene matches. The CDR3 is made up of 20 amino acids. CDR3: CASSPTRRAGAPRGIDTQYF. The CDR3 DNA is TGCGCCAGCAGCCCCACTCGACGAGCGGGGGCACCGAGGGGTATAGATACGCAGTATTTT.

CDR3 in DNA: TGTGCCAGCAGCCTCATTGGGAGGGGAGACACCATATATTTT. Translation gives CASSLIGRGDTIYF. The V call is TRBV13, the J call TRBJ1-3; possible D gene TRBD1, 5 bases. The germline CDR1 and CDR2 sequences are PRHDT and FYEKMQ (reference sequence). The CDR3 loop spans 14 amino acids. Trimming took 5 bases from V and 8 from J, leaving 16 bases between them.

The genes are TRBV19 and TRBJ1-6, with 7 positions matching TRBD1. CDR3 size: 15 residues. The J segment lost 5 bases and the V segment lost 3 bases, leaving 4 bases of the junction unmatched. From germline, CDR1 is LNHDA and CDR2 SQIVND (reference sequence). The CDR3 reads CASSIRDSDNSPLHF. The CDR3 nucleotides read TGTGCCAGTAGTATCCGGGACAGTGATAATTCACCCCTCCACTTT.

Here the CDR3 reads CASSGRQTLNSPLHF. In DNA, the CDR3 is TGTGCCAGCAGTGGCAGACAGACTCTTAATTCACCCCTCCACTTT. V is TRBV6-5 and J is TRBJ1-6; D might be TRBD1 (5 bases). CDR1 is MNHEY, CDR2 SVGAGI, per germline. The V end lost 5 bases, the J end lost 6 bases, and 14 bases lay between the germline ends. The CDR3 is 15 residues long.

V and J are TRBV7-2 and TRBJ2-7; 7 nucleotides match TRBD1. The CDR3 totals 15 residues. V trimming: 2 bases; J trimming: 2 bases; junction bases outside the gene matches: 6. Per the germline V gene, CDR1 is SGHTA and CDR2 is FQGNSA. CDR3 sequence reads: CASSLWAGGAYEQYF. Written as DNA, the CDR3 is TGTGCCAGCAGCTTATGGGCAGGGGGAGCCTACGAGCAGTACTTC.

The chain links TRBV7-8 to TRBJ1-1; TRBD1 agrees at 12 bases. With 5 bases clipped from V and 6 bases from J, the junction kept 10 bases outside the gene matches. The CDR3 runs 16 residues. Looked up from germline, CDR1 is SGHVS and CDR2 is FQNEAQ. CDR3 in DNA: TGTGCCAGCAGCGCCGGGACAGGGGGCGCCGGGGCTGAAGCTTTCTTT. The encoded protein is CASSAGTGGAGAEAFF.

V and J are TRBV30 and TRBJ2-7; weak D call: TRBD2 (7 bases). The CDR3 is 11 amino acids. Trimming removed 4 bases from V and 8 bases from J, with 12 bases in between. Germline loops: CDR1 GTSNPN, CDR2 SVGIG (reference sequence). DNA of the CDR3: TGTGCCTGGATGGGGAGGGACAAGCAGTACTTC. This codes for CAWMGRDKQYF.